Here is one TCR beta chain with its context. Its antigen is as yet unknown. The assay used was immunoSEQ (version v3.0), run at survey level. Sequencing set out to capture about 40,000-55,000 T-cell genomes per sample. Assay: immunoSEQ multiplex PCR; the TCRdb copy retains only in-frame clones and omits some. This table has about 19,000 clones, about 87% appearing once. The source of the sample is a study of long-term antiretroviral therapy in people with HIV. Broader study findings: Pre-ART expanded TRB clones stayed dominant throughout, though often decreasing after ART. Older ART regimens may have been in use when blood was drawn between the mid-2000s and the late 2010s. In HIV, the repertoires covered a tighter span of CDR3 lengths than in controls.

V was shortened by 3 bases and J by 2 bases, with 12 bases between the two germline ends. Germline V gene data show CDR1 as LNHDA and CDR2 as SQIVND (reference sequence). CDR3 size: 15 residues. The specimen was unsorted PBMCs, collected 2.1 years after starting antiretroviral therapy. The V and J genes are TRBV19 and TRBJ2-3, with D perhaps TRBD2 (6 bases). This clonotype was obtained from a man aged 18 to 29 with HIV. DNA of the CDR3: TGTGCCAGTAGTATCGGAGGGGTTACCACAGATACGCAGTATTTT. Translating gives CASSIGGVTTDTQYF.